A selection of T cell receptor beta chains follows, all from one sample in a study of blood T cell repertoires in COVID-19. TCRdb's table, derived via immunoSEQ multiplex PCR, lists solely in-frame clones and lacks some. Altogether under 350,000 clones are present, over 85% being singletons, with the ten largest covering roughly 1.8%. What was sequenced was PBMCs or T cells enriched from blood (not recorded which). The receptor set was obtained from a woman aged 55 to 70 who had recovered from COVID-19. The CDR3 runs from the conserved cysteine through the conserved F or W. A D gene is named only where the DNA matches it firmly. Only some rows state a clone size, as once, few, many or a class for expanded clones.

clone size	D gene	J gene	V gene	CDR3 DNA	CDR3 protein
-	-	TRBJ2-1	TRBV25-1	TGTGCCAGCAGTAAGGAGGGGGCAGGCTACAATGAGCAGTTCTTC	CASSKEGAGYNEQFF
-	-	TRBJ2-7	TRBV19	TGTGCCAGTAGTATGACTAGTCCCTACGAGCAGTACTTC	CASSMTSPYEQYF
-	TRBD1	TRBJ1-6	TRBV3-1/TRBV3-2	TGTGCCAGCACCCATGACCAGTCAGGGGGCTATAATTCACCCCTCCACTTT	CASTHDQSGGYNSPLHF
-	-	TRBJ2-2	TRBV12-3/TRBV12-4	TGTGCCAGCAGCCTCCGGAACACCGGGGAGCTGTTTTTT	CASSLRNTGELFF
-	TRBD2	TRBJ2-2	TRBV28	TGTGCCAGCAGTATTAGCGGGAGGGCTGGCGGGGAGCTGTTTTTT	CASSISGRAGGELFF
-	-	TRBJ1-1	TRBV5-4	TGTGCCAGCTCCTCGAGGCAAATGAACACTGAAGCTTTCTTT	CASSSRQMNTEAFF
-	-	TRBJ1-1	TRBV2	TGTGCCCCCCCCCGGGGACTCACTGAAGCTTTCTTT	CAPPRGLTEAFF
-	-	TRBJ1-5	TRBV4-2	TGTGCCAGCAGCCAAGATAGACAGGTTTATAGCAATCAGCCCCAGCATTTT	CASSQDRQVYSNQPQHF
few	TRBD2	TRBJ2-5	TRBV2	TGTGCCAGCAGTGCCGCGCTAGCGGAAGAGACCCAGTACTTC	CASSAALAEETQYF
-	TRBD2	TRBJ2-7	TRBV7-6	TGTGCCAGCAGCTTCCGCCCTCCCCTAGCGGGAGATGATGAGCAGTACTTC	CASSFRPPLAGDDEQYF
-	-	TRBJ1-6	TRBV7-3	TGTGCCAGCAGCTTAATCGGGTTGCCCCCCCTCCACTTT	CASSLIGLPPLHF
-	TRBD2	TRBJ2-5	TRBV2	TGTGCCAGCATAGCGGGGTGGATCCAAGAGACCCAGTACTTC	CASIAGWIQETQYF
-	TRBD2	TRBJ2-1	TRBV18	TGTGCCAGCTCACTGCTCATCCGGCTTCTCCAGACTAGCGGGCTTGACAATGAGCAGTTCTTC	CASSLLIRLLQTSGLDNEQFF
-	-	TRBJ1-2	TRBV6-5	TGTGCCAGCAGTTACTCGTGGGCAGGAAGCTACACCTTC	CASSYSWAGSYTF
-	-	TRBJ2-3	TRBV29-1	TGCAGCGTGGCCGTGGCTACAGATACGCAGTATTTT	CSVAVATDTQYF
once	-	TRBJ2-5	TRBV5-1	TGCGCCAGCAGCCTAAACCCAGCAGGGCAAGAGACCCAGTACTTC	CASSLNPAGQETQYF
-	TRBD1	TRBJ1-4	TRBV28	TGTGCCAGCGGTCCAGACAGGGCCGGTTATGAAAAACTGTTTTTT	CASGPDRAGYEKLFF
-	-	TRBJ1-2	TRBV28	TGTGCCAGCAGTTTATATGGAGGGATTGATGGCTACACCTTC	CASSLYGGIDGYTF
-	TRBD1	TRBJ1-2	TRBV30	TGTGCCCTGTCGGGACAGGGGGGATATGGCTACACCTTC	CALSGQGGYGYTF
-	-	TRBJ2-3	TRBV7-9	TGTGCCAGCAGCTTGGGAGGGGGGTACACAGATACGCAGTATTTT	CASSLGGGYTDTQYF
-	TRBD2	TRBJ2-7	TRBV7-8	TGTGCCAGCAGCTTAGAAGACGCGGGACTAGCGGGACTAAATTACGAGCAGTACTTC	CASSLEDAGLAGLNYEQYF
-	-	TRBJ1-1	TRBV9	TGTGCCAGCAGCGTAGGTCAGGGAAGCACTGAAGCTTTCTTT	CASSVGQGSTEAFF
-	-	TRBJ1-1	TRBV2	TGTGCCAGCAGTGGGGGGGGTCTGGGAGCTTTCTTT	CASSGGGLGAFF
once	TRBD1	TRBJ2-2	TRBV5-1	TGCGCCAGCAGCGTAACAGGGGTGACCGGGGAGCTGTTTTTT	CASSVTGVTGELFF
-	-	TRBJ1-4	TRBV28	TGTGCCAGCAGTTACGGGACTTTCCCTAATGAAAAACTGTTTTTT	CASSYGTFPNEKLFF
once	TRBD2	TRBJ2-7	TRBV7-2	TGTGCCAGCAGCCCCAACGGCGGGAGCGCCTACGAGCAGTACTTC	CASSPNGGSAYEQYF
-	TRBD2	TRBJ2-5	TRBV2	TGTGCCAGCAGTGTCGGGACTAGTTGGGAGACCCAGTACTTC	CASSVGTSWETQYF
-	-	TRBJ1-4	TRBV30	TGTGCCTGGAGCCGAAAGAGGCTTGGGGAAAAACTGTTTTTT	CAWSRKRLGEKLFF
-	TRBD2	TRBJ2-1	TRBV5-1	TGCGCCAGCAGCTTGGCAGCGCCTAGCGGGAGTGATGAGCAGTTCTTC	CASSLAAPSGSDEQFF
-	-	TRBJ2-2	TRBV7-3	TGTGCCAGCAGCCTAGGAGGGGGCGGCGCCGGGGAGCTGTTTTTT	CASSLGGGGAGELFF
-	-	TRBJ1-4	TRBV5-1	TGCGCCAGCAGCTTGTCGGTTACTAATGAAAAACTGTTTTTT	CASSLSVTNEKLFF